One and the same sample provided the 10 T cell receptor beta chains below, sequenced in a study of blood T cell repertoires in COVID-19. This table comes from immunoSEQ multiplex PCR, and its TCRdb copy is limited to in-frame clones, with some not included. This sample yields about 32,000 clones, of which approximately 93% are seen a single time; 0.92% belongs to the top ten. The specimen was peripheral blood. All receptors come from a male donor with active COVID-19.

The V gene is TRBV9, the J gene TRBJ2-2; D is possibly TRBD1 (6 bases). CDR1 is SGDLS, CDR2 YYNGEE, per germline. CDR3 length: 15 residues. V shed 3 bases and J shed 3 bases, with 12 bases lying between them. CDR3 in DNA: TGTGCCAGCAGCGGAACAGGGTTTTACACCGGGGAGCTGTTTTTT. Protein sequence: CASSGTGFYTGELFF.

The CDR3 here is CASSLVGGDTEAFF. As DNA, the CDR3 is TGTGCCAGCAGCTTAGTGGGGGGAGACACTGAAGCTTTCTTT. The V and J genes are TRBV7-2 and TRBJ1-1, with TRBD1 as a possible D gene (5 bases). The V end was cut by 1 base, the J end by 3 bases, with 9 bases between. CDR1 and CDR2 from the germline V gene are SGHTA and FQGNSA. The CDR3 runs 14 residues.

The V and J genes are TRBV6-5 and TRBJ2-3; TRBD2 is a possible D gene (5 bases). V gave up 4 bases and J gave up 4 bases, with 12 bases separating them. This CDR3 has 14 amino acids. Germline V gene sequence: CDR1 MNHEY, CDR2 SVGAGI. This chain's CDR3 is CASSLNGIADTQYF. The CDR3 DNA sequence: TGTGCCAGCAGTTTGAACGGGATCGCAGATACGCAGTATTTT.

The chain is built from TRBV5-1 and TRBJ1-1; TRBD1 might be the D (5 bases). The V end lost 4 bases, the J end lost 0 bases, and 13 bases lay between the germline ends. The CDR3 spans 15 residues. CDR1 and CDR2 from the germline V gene are SGHRS and YFSETQ. CDR3 amino acids: CASSARTSMNTEAFF. CDR3 DNA: TGCGCCAGCAGCGCCCGGACATCTATGAACACTGAAGCTTTCTTT.

The chain joins TRBV9 to TRBJ2-5, with TRBD2 identical over 10 bases. Germline loops: CDR1 SGDLS, CDR2 YYNGEE. After removal of 1 base from V and 1 base from J, the junction contained 4 bases not matched to a gene. This CDR3 is built from 16 residues. The CDR3, as DNA: TGTGCCAGCAGCGTAACCGGGACTAGCGCCCAAGAGACCCAGTACTTC. Translation gives CASSVTGTSAQETQYF.

The chain employs TRBV10-3 and TRBJ2-7, with TRBD2 matching 7 bases. This CDR3 has 12 amino acids. Germline CDR1 and CDR2: ENHRY and SYGVKD. V shed 10 bases and J 0 bases; nucleotides not matched to a gene: 3. The CDR3 loop is CANGGSSYEQYF. For the CDR3, the DNA is TGTGCCAACGGCGGGAGCTCCTACGAGCAGTACTTC.

The chain joins TRBV7-2 to TRBJ2-6; D gene ambiguous. Germline CDR1 is SGHTA and CDR2 is FQGNSA. V was cut by 7 bases and J by 0 bases, with 7 bases left in between. The CDR3 covers 14 residues. The CDR3, as DNA: TGTGCCAGCAATTGGGCCTCTGGGGCCAACGTCCTGACTTTC. This sequence encodes CASNWASGANVLTF.

As DNA, the CDR3 is TGTGCCAGCAGCTCGGTTCGGCAGGTCAACTCCTACGAGCAGTACTTC. Translation: CASSSVRQVNSYEQYF. The chain couples TRBV5-6 to TRBJ2-7; unclear D gene. Trimming removed 3 bases at V and 0 bases at J, with 16 bases between. Germline V gene sequence: CDR1 SGHDT, CDR2 YYEEEE. This CDR3 region has 16 residues.

This clone was seen more than once but under ten times. The chain joins TRBV6-5 to TRBJ2-5; D perhaps matches TRBD2 (5 bases). V lost 5 bases, J lost 2 bases, and 12 bases lay in between. The CDR3 consists of 14 residues. Germline V gene data show CDR1 as MNHEY and CDR2 as SVGAGI. The chain's CDR3 is CASSTTGIQETQYF. In DNA form, the CDR3 reads TGTGCCAGCAGTACCACCGGGATACAAGAGACCCAGTACTTC.

The rearrangement links TRBV5-3 to TRBJ1-2, with TRBD1 matching 8 bases. TRBV5-3 is flagged as an ORF with uncertain function. V shed 2 bases, J shed 4 bases, and the junction held 7 bases outside the gene matches. This CDR3 spans 15 amino acids. The CDR3 loop reads CARSLSWDRSYGYTF. CDR3 in DNA: TGTGCCAGAAGCTTAAGTTGGGACAGGAGCTATGGCTACACCTTC.